This record looks at one TCR beta chain sequence and its context. The antigen is not known. The data originate from a study of Graves' ophthalmopathy and Graves' hyperthyroidism. Someone took the PBMCs out of approximately 10 ml of fresh peripheral blood. RNA transcripts were the source from which TCR beta CDR3 regions were amplified. After a first-round RT-PCR with HTBI primers, a second-round multiplex PCR was run. From the multiplex PCR reads, TCRdb called clonotypes with MiXCR, one entry per CDR3 protein. The table has approximately 700,000 distinct CDR3 sequences, around 40% seen once; the top ten hold approximately 43%. Study results and caveats: This model predicted ophthalmopathy progression (sensitivity around 71%, specificity about 72%). Blood shared most expanded thyroid clonotypes above 0.001 frequency. Sensitivity reached approximately 88% and specificity approximately 81% for a 13-signature model separating ophthalmopathy from stable hyperthyroidism.

CDR1 is SNHLY, CDR2 FYNNEI, per germline. The CDR3 extends over 17 amino acids. With 3 bases removed from V and 4 bases from J, the gap between germline ends came to 21 bases. The chain couples TRBV2 to TRBJ1-2, with TRBD1 as a possible D gene (5 bases). The sequence was obtained from an adult man with Graves' ophthalmopathy. The sequencing sample was made of peripheral blood. CDR3: CASSDAGDRRSLYGYTF. The CDR3 bases are TGTGCCAGCAGTGACGCCGGGGACCGCCGATCACTCTATGGCTACACCTTC.